This T cell receptor (beta chain) was recovered during a study of cytomegalovirus exposure and HLA in healthy donors. Study outcomes and limitations: As a later analysis revealed, the rate of TCR association differed by HLA locus, with DRB1 most and HLA-C fewest. Further analysis was carried out later, and it showed several of the most significant clusters appearing linked to common viral pathogens.

This clone has only one observation. Its antigen is unidentified. A multiplex PCR was run with 60 Vbeta primers and 13 Jbeta primers. Libraries were prepared by immunoSEQ multiplex PCR; TCRdb keeps only in-frame clonotypes and omits some of them. This repertoire shows some 100,000 clones, over 60% found once; its top ten account for roughly 3%. The sequence was obtained from a female donor in good health and CMV-seronegative. Sequenced material: PBMCs.

CDR3: CSVEDPEGDTDTQYF. The CDR3, as DNA: TGCAGCGTTGAAGATCCTGAGGGTGACACAGATACGCAGTATTTT. The chain employs TRBV29-1 and TRBJ2-3; the D gene is possibly TRBD2 (5 bases). The CDR3 consists of 15 residues. Germline V gives CDR1 SQVTM, CDR2 ANQGSEA. Trimming pared 0 bases from V and 2 bases from J, leaving 12 bases between.